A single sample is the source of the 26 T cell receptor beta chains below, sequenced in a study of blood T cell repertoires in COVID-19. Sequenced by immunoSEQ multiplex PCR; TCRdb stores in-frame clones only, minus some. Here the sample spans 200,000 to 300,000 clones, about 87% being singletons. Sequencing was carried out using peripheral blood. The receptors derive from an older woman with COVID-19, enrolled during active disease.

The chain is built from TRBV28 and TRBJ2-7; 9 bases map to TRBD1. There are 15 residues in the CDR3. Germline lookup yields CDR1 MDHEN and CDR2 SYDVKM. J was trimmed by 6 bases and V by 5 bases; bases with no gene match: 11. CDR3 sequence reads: CASSPPGTGFPEQYF. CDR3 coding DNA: TGTGCCAGCAGTCCCCCCGGGACAGGGTTCCCCGAGCAGTACTTC.

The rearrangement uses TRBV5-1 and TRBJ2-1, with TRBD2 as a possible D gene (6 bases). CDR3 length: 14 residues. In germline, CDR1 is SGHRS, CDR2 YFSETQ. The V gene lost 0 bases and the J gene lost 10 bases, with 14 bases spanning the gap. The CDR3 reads CASSLVADPGEQFF. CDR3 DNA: TGCGCCAGCAGCTTGGTAGCGGACCCAGGAGAGCAGTTCTTC.

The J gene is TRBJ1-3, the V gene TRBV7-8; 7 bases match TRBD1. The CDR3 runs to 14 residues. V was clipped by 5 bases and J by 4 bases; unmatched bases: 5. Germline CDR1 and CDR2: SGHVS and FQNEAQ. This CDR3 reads CASSEDRSGNTIYF. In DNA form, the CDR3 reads TGTGCCAGCAGCGAGGACAGGTCCGGAAACACCATATATTTT.

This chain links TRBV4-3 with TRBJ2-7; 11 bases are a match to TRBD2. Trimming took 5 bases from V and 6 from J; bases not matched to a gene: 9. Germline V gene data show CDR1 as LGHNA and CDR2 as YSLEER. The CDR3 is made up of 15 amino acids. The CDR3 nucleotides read TGCGCCAGCAGCAGATCGGGACTAGCGGCAGGCGAGCAGTACTTC. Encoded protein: CASSRSGLAAGEQYF.

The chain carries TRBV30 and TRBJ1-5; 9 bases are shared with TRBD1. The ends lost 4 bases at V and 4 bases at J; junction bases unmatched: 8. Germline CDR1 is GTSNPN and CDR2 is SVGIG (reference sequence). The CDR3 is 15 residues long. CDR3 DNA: TGTGCCTGGATTCCGAAGGACAGGGGAAATCAGCCCCAGCATTTT. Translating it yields CAWIPKDRGNQPQHF.

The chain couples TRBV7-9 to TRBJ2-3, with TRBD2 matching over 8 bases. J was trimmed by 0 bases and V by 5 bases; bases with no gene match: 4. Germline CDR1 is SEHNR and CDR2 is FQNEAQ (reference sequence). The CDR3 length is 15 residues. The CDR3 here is CASSSPGGSTDTQYF. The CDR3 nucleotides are TGTGCCAGCAGCAGCCCGGGAGGGAGCACAGATACGCAGTATTTT. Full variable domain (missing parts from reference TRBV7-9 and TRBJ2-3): DTGVSQNPRHKITKRGQNVTFRCDPISEHNRLYWYRQTLGQGPEFLTYFQNEAQLEKSRLLSDRFSAERPKGSFSTLEIQRTEQGDSAMYLCASSSPGGSTDTQYFGPGTRLTVL.

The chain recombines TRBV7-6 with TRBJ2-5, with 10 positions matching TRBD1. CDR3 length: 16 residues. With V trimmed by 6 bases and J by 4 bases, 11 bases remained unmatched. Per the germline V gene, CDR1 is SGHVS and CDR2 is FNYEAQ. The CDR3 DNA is TGTGCCAGCAGGAAATCCGGGACAGGGGTGGGAGAGACCCAGTACTTC. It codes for CASRKSGTGVGETQYF.

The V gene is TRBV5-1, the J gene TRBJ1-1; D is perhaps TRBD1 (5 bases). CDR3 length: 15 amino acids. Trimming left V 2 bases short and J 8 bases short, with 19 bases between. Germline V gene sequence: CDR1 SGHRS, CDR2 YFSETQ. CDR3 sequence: CASSLVLRGAEEAFF. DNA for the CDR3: TGCGCCAGCAGCTTAGTACTCCGTGGGGCGGAGGAAGCTTTCTTT.

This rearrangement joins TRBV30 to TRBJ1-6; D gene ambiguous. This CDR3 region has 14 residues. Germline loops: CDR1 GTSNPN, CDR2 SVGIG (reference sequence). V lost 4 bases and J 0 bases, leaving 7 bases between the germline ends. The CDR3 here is CAWNSDSYNSPLHF. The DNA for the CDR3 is TGTGCCTGGAACTCCGACTCCTATAATTCACCCCTCCACTTT.

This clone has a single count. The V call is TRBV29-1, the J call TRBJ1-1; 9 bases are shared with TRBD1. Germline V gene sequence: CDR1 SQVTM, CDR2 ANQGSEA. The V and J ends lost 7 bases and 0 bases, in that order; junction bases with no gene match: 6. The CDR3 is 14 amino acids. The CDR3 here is CSAPGTGLNTEAFF. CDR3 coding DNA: TGCAGCGCCCCCGGGACAGGGCTGAACACTGAAGCTTTCTTT.

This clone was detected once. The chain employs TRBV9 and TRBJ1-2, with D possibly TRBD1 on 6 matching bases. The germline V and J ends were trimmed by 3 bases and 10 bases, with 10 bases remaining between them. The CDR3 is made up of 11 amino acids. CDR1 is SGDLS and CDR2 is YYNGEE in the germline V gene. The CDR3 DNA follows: TGTGCCAGCAGCGCCCGACAGGTCTACACCTTC. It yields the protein CASSARQVYTF.

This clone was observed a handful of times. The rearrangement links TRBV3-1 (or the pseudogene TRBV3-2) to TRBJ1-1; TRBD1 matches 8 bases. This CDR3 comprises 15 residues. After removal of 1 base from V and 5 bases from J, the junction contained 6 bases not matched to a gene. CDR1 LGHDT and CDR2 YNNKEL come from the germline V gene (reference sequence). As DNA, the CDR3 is TGTGCCAGCAGCCAAGTGCAGGGGGCGCGGACTGAAGCTTTCTTT. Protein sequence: CASSQVQGARTEAFF.

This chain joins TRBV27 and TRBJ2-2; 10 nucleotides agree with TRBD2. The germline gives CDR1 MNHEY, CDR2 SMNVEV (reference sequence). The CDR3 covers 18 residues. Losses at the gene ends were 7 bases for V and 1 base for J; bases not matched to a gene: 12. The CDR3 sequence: CASTPRLAGVRNTGELFF. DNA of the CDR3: TGTGCCAGCACCCCGCGGCTAGCGGGAGTTCGGAACACCGGGGAGCTGTTTTTT.

DNA for the CDR3: TGTGCCAGCAGATACCTCCGGGGTGACAATCAGCCCCAGCATTTT. It specifies CASRYLRGDNQPQHF. The chain recombines TRBV2 with TRBJ1-5; no clear D. Trimming removed 6 bases from V and 3 bases from J, with 15 bases in between. The CDR3 runs 15 residues. Germline loops: CDR1 SNHLY, CDR2 FYNNEI.

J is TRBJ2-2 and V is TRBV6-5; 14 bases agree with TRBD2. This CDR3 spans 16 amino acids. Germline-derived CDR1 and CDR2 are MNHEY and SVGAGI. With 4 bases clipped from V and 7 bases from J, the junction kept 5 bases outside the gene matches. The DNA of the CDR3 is TGTGCCAGCAGTTCGACTAGCGGGAGGGTCCTCGGGGAGCTGTTTTTT. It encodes CASSSTSGRVLGELFF.

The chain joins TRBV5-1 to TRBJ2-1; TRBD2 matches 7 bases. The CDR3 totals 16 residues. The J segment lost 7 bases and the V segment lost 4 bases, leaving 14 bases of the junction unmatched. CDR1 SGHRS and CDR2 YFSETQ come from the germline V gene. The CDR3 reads CASSPTPGGSGNEQFF. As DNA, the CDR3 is TGCGCCAGCAGCCCTACCCCGGGGGGTTCGGGGAATGAGCAGTTCTTC.

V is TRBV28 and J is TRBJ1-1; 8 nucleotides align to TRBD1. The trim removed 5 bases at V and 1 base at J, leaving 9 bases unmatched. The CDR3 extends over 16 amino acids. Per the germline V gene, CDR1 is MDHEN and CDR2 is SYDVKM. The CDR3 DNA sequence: TGTGCCAGCAGTACTCCCCGGACAGGGTGGAACACTGAAGCTTTCTTT. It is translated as CASSTPRTGWNTEAFF.

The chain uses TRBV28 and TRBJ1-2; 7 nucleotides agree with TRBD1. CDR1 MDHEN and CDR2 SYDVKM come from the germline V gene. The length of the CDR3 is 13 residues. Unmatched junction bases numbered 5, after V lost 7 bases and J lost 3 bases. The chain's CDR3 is CASNRGIDYGYTF. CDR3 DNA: TGTGCCAGCAACAGGGGCATCGACTATGGCTACACCTTC.

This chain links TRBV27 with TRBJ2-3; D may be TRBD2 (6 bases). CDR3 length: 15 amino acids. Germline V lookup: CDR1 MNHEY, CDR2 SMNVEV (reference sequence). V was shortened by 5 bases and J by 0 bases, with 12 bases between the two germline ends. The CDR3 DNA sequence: TGTGCCAGCAGTCCCGGGACTTTTAGCACAGATACGCAGTATTTT. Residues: CASSPGTFSTDTQYF.

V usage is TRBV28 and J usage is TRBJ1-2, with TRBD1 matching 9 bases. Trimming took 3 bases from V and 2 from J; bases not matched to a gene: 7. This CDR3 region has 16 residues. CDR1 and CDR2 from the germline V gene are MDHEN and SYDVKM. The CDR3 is CASSFLGGTGNYGYTF. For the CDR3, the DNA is TGTGCCAGCAGTTTCTTAGGGGGGACAGGGAACTATGGCTACACCTTC.

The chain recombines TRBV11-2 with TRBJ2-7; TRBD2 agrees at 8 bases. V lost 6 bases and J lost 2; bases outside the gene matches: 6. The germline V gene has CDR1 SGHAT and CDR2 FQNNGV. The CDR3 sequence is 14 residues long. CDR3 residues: CASRFSGATYEQYF. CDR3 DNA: TGTGCCAGCAGGTTTAGCGGGGCGACCTACGAGCAGTACTTC. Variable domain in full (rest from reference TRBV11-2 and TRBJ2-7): EAGVAQSPRYKIIEKRQSVAFWCNPISGHATLYWYQQILGQGPKLLIQFQNNGVVDDSQLPKDRFSAERLKGVDSTLKIQPAKLEDSAVYLCASRFSGATYEQYFGPGTRLTVT.

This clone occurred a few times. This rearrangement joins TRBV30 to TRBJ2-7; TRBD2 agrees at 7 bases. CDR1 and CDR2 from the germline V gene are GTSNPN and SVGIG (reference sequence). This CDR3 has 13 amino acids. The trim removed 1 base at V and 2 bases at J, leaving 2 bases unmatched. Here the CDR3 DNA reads TGTGCCTGGAGTGCGGGGGGTACCTACGAGCAGTACTTC. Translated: CAWSAGGTYEQYF.

The DNA for the CDR3 is TGTGCCAGCAGCCCGCGGACAGGGGGCGTCTACGAGCAGTACTTC. This gives the protein CASSPRTGGVYEQYF. The chain is built from TRBV7-6 and TRBJ2-7; 11 bases map to TRBD1. V was pared by 5 bases and J by 3 bases, with 6 bases of the junction left unmatched. CDR3 length: 15 residues. From germline, CDR1 is SGHVS and CDR2 FNYEAQ.

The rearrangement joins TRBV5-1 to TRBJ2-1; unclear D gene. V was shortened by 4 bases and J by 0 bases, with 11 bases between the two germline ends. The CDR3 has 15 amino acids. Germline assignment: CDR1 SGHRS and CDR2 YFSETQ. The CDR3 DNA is TGCGCCAGCAGCACGACTGCAAGCTCCTACAATGAGCAGTTCTTC. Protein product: CASSTTASSYNEQFF. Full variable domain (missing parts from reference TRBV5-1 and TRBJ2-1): KAGVTQTPRYLIKTRGQQVTLSCSPISGHRSVSWYQQTPGQGLQFLFEYFSETQRNKGNFPGRFSGRQFSNSRSEMNVSTLELGDSALYLCASSTTASSYNEQFFGPGTRLTVL.

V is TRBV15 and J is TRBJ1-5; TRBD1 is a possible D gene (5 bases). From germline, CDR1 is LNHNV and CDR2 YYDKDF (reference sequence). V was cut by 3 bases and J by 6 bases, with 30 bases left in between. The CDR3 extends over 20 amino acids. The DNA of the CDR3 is TGTGCCACCAGCAGCCTTTCCGGATCCTGGTCAGGGATGCACGTTCAGCCCCAGCATTTT. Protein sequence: CATSSLSGSWSGMHVQPQHF.

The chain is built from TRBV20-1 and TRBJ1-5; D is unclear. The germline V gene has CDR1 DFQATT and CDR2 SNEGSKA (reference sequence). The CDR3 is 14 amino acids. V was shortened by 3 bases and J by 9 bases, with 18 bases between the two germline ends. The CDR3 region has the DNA TGCAGTGCTAGTTCGGCGGAGTCTATGTGGCCCCAGCATTTT. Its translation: CSASSAESMWPQHF.